Listed below are T cell receptor beta chains from one sample, sequenced in a study of shared clonotypes between healthy human individuals. The assay was immunoSEQ multiplex PCR, and TCRdb's table has in-frame clones only and misses some. The table has some 550,000 clones, roughly 97% seen once. Sequenced material: naive CD4+ T cells sorted from blood. The receptors here all came from a woman aged 25 to 45 in good health. Both conserved end residues are part of each CDR3. Each record gives: V gene, clone size, CDR3 protein. Clone size is not always given. Where it is, it says once, few, many or a class for expanded clones.

TRBV19 - CASSIPAHNEQFF
TRBV7-2 once CASSLGSSGQGSSHLHF
TRBV5-4 - CASSLASNYGYTF
TRBV18 - CASTNLEDTQYF
TRBV27 - CASSRKQGMNTEAFF
TRBV10-3 once CAISLTGTGSYEQYF
TRBV28 - CASSFASPGTEAFF
TRBV5-1 - CASSLGRNYGYTF
TRBV30 few CAWSAAYEQYF
TRBV28 - CASSFGVAGVRETQYF
TRBV4-2 - CASSKQGGYTF
TRBV28 - CASSLSVTDTQYF
TRBV7-8 - CASSLSRRRGVRTEAFF
TRBV9 - CASSVASAGAGTGELFF
TRBV10-3 - CAISEWTTGELFF
TRBV28 once CASSSGQGYPNSPLHF
TRBV11-2 once CASSLDQVAGAAYEQYF
TRBV2 - CASSEALGGTGQKQFF
TRBV11-2 - CASSSPTSGYNEQFF
TRBV5-1 few CASSLARRGLSTDTQYF